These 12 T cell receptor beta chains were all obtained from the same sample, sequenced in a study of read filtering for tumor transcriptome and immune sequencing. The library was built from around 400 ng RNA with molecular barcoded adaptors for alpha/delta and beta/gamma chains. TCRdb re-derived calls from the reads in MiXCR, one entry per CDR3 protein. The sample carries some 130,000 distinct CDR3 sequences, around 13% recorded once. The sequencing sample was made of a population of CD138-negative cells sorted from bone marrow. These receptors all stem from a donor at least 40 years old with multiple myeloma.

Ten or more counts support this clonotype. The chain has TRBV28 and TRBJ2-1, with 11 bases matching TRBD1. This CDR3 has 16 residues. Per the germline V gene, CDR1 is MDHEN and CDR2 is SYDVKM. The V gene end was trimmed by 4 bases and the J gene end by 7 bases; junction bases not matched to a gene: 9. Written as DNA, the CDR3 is TGTGCCAGCAGTTCCGTTCGGGACAGGGGGAGGAATGAGCAGTTCTTC. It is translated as CASSSVRDRGRNEQFF.

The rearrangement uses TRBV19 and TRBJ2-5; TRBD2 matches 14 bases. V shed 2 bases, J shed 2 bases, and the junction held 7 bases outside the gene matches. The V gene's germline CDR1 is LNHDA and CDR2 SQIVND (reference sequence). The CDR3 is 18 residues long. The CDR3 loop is CASSISGLAGGRQETQYF. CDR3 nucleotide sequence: TGTGCCAGTAGTATATCAGGACTAGCGGGGGGTCGGCAAGAGACCCAGTACTTC.

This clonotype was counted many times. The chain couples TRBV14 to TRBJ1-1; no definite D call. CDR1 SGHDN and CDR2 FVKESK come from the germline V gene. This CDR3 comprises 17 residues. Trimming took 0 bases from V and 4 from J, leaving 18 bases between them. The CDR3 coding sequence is TGTGCCAGCAGCCAAGAGTGGGGTCGCGGGATTGGCACTGAAGCTTTCTTT. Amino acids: CASSQEWGRGIGTEAFF.

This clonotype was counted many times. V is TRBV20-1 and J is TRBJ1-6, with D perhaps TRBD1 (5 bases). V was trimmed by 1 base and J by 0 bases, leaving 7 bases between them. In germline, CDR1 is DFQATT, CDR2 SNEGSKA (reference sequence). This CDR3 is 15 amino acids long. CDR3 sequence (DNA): TGCAGTGCTAGAGGCAGGGCCTCCTATAATTCACCCCTCCACTTT. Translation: CSARGRASYNSPLHF.

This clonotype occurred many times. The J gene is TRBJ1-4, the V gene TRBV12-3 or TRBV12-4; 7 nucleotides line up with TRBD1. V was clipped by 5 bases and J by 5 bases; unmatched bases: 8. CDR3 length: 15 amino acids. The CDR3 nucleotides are TGTGCCAGCAGTCCGGCGGGACAGATAAATGAAAAACTGTTTTTT. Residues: CASSPAGQINEKLFF.

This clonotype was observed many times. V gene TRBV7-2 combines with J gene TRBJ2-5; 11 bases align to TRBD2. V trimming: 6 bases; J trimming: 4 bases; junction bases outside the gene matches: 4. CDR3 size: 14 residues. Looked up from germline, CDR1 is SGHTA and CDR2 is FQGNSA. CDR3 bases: TGTGCCAGCAGTCCTAGCGGGGGGCGAGAGACCCAGTACTTC. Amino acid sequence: CASSPSGGRETQYF.

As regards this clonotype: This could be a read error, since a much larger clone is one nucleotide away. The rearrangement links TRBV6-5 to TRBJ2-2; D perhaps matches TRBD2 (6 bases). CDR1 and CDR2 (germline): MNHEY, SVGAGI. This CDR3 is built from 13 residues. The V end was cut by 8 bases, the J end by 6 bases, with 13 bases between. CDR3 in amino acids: CASGKTRAGELFF. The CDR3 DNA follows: TGTGCCAGCGGTAAGACTAGAGCCGGGGAGCTGTTTTTT.

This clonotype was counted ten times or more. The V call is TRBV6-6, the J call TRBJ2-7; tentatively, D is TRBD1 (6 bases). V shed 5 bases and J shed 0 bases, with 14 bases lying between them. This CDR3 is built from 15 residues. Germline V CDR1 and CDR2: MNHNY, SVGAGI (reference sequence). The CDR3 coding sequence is TGTGCCAGCAGTGACACTGGACAGTCCTCCTACGAGCAGTACTTC. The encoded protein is CASSDTGQSSYEQYF.

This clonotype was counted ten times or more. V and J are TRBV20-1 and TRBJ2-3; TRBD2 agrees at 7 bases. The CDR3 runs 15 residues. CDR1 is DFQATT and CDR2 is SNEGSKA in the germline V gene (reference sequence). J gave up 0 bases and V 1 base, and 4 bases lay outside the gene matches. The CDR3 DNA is TGCAGTGCTAGAGCTGGCGGGAGAAGCACAGATACGCAGTATTTT. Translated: CSARAGGRSTDTQYF.

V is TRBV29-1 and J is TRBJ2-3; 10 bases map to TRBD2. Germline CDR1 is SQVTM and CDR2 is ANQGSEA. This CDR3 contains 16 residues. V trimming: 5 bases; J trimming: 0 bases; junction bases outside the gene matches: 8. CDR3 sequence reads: CSVSSTSGISTDTQYF. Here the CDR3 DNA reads TGCAGCGTTTCCTCCACTAGCGGGATAAGCACAGATACGCAGTATTTT.

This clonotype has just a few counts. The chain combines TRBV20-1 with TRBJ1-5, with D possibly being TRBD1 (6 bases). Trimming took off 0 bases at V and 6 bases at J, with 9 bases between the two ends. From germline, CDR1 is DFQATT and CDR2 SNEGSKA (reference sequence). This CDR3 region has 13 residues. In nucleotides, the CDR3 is TGCAGTGCTAGAGATACGGACAGTCAGCCCCAGCATTTT. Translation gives CSARDTDSQPQHF.

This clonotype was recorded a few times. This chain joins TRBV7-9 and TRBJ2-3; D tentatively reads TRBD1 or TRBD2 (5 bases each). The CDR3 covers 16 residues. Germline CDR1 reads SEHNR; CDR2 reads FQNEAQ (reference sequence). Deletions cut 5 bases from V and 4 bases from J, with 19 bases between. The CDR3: CASSARALRGADTQYF. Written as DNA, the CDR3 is TGTGCCAGCAGCGCGCGAGCGCTCCGAGGGGCAGATACGCAGTATTTT.